Detailed here is one T cell receptor beta chain. The CDR3 loop spans 14 amino acids. Trimming cost V 4 bases and J 5 bases; bases outside gene matches: 6. The germline V gene encodes CDR1 MDHEN and CDR2 SYDVKM. A single record per CDR3 protein comes from TCRdb applying MiXCR to the 5' RACE reads. The table has tens of thousands of distinct CDR3 sequences, about 30% seen once. The chain uses TRBV28 and TRBJ2-7; 9 bases fit TRBD1. The material sequenced was tumor-infiltrating memory CD4+ T cells sorted from the breast tumor. Subset reported: memory CD4+ T cells, CD4+CD45RO+CD25-. This receptor was obtained from a female donor with breast cancer. The CDR3: CASSSHRGRNEQYF. In nucleotides, the CDR3 is TGTGCCAGCAGTTCCCACAGGGGGCGCAACGAGCAGTACTTC.